This T cell receptor beta chain derives from a study of blood T cell repertoires in COVID-19 (dated by TCRdb to 2019 to 2021). About the study as a whole: Samples covering the acute and convalescent phases of COVID-19 were provided by collaborators in the United States, Italy and Spain. The material from the prospective study consisted of cDNA or gDNA derived from T cells, B-cell-depleted T cells, or PBMCs. The dataset comprised deeply sampled blood TCRbeta repertoires from subjects exposed to, actively infected with, or recovered from COVID-19. A freely available public database, intended as a resource for researchers studying the immune response to SARS-CoV-2, is where the repertoires were released. The samples were drawn from the first 160 participants of the ongoing ImmuneRACE study and from 1,254 subjects provided by 6 global collaborators. Nearly every sample came with metadata listing a de-identified subject ID, COVID-19 status, age in years and sex. Where HLA class I and class II types were available, the types were taken from metadata supplied by the sample provider, not from assay-based typing. On the study overall, not on this receptor specifically: How much clinical and demographic metadata was included differed by source and by participant, and the metadata was provided uncurated.

Collaborating institutions collected whole blood in K2EDTA tubes following their own protocols. For TCRbeta analysis, collaborators shipped samples in one of three forms: frozen whole blood, isolated PBMCs, or DNA extracted from either of those sample types. This clone was observed a few times. Its antigen is unknown. No base qualities exist here, and no much larger clone lies one base off it. TCRbeta CDR3 regions were amplified from genomic DNA using the immunoSEQ Assay, a bias-controlled multiplex PCR. Per the source publication's procedure: The number of nucleated cells in each sample was estimated from the amplification of reference gene primers within the assay. To quantify the absolute abundance of each unique TCRbeta CDR3 rearrangement, sequence reads were collapsed and filtered. Productive Simpson clonality was computed per sample as the square root of Simpson's diversity index over productive rearrangements. TCRdb re-hosts the immuneACCESS table, in-frame sequences only. Its copies lack some clones; in the studies checked, an unresolved V gene accounts for under half of them, and the cause for the rest is not known. Clone size and the V and J calls come from that table; the DNA yielded D and trimming. The sample table lists 45,000 to 65,000 clones, approximately 84% of them with a count of one. Together, the top ten hold roughly 4% of the sample.

Its CDR3 holds 20 amino acids, cysteine through phenylalanine. The CDR3 DNA has 60 bases and is translated from base 1. Here the chain combines TRBV12-1 and TRBJ1-5. TRBV12-1 is a pseudogene segment. This clonotype was sampled from a man in his sixties with acute or convalescent COVID-19. Sequenced sample: peripheral blood. This receptor carries the CDR3 CASSFSRVVGGPYSNQPQHF. The DNA sequence follows: TGTGCCAGCAGCTTTAGTAGGGTAGTGGGAGGGCCCTATAGCAATCAGCCCCAGCATTTT.